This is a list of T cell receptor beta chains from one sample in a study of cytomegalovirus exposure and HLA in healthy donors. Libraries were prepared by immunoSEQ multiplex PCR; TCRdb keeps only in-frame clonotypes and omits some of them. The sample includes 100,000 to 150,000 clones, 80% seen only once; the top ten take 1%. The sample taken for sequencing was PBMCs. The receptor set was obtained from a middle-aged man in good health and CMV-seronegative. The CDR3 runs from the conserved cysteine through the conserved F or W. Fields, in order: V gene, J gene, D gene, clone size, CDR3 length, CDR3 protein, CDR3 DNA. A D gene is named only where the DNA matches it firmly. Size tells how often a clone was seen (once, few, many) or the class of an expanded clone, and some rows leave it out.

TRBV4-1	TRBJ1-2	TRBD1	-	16	CASSQGNRGQNYGYTF	TGCGCCAGCAGCCAAGGGAACAGGGGGCAAAACTATGGCTACACCTTC
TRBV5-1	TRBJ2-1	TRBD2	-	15	CASRLLATVGNEQFF	TGCGCCAGCCGTTTACTAGCGACGGTTGGGAATGAGCAGTTCTTC
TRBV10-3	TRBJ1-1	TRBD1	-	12	CATRGGLSEAFF	TGTGCCACCAGGGGGGGGCTTTCTGAAGCTTTCTTT
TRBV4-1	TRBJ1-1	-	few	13	CASSNRRNTEAFF	TGCGCCAGCAGCAACAGGAGGAACACTGAAGCTTTCTTT
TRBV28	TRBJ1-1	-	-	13	CATTNSLNTEAFF	TGTGCCACCACGAACAGCTTGAACACTGAAGCTTTCTTT
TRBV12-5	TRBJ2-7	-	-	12	CASHTETYEQYF	TGTGCTAGTCATACTGAGACCTACGAGCAGTACTTC
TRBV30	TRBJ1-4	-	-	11	CAWSANEKLFF	TGTGCCTGGTCCGCTAATGAAAAACTGTTTTTT
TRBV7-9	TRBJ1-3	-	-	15	CASSPLGGAGNTIYF	TGTGCCAGCAGCCCCCTCGGGGGGGCTGGAAACACCATATATTTT
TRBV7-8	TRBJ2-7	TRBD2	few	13	CASSFSGSYEQYF	TGTGCCAGCAGCTTTAGCGGGTCCTACGAGCAGTACTTC
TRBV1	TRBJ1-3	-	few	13	CTSSWEDGNTIYF	TGCACCAGCAGTTGGGAGGACGGAAACACCATATATTTT
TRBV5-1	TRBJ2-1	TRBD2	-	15	CASSLEASGGDEQFF	TGCGCCAGCAGCTTGGAGGCTAGCGGGGGCGATGAGCAGTTCTTC
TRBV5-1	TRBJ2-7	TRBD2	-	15	CASREQLAGGYEQYF	TGCGCCAGCAGGGAGCAACTAGCGGGAGGTTACGAGCAGTACTTC
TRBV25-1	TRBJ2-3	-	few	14	CASSGGLSTDTQYF	TGTGCCAGCAGTGGGGGCCTTAGCACAGATACGCAGTATTTT
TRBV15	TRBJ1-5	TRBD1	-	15	CATGTGAYSNQPQHF	TGTGCCACCGGGACAGGGGCCTATAGCAATCAGCCCCAGCATTTT
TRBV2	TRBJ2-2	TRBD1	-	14	CATSPDRATGELFF	TGTGCCACGAGCCCCGACAGGGCCACCGGGGAGCTGTTTTTT
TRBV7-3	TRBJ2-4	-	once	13	CASSPLAKNIQYF	TGTGCCAGCAGCCCTCTAGCCAAAAACATTCAGTACTTC
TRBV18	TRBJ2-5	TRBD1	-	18	CASSPLTPTGPQKETQYF	TGTGCCAGCTCACCACTCACCCCGACAGGGCCACAGAAAGAGACCCAGTACTTC
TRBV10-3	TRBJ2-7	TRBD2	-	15	CAIGGLAGETYEQYF	TGTGCCATCGGAGGACTAGCGGGGGAAACCTACGAGCAGTACTTC
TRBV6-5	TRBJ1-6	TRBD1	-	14	CASSSQTGASPPHF	TGTGCCAGCAGTTCGCAGACAGGGGCTTCACCCCCCCACTTT
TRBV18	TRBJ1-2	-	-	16	CASSASAGGRSYGYTF	TGTGCCAGCTCAGCGAGCGCCGGGGGGCGTAGCTATGGCTACACCTTC
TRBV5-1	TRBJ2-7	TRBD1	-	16	CASSFGGTGDAYEQYF	TGCGCCAGCAGCTTCGGTGGGACAGGGGACGCCTACGAGCAGTACTTC
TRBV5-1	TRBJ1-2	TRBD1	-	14	CASSPGTANYGYTF	TGCGCCAGCAGCCCAGGGACAGCTAACTATGGCTACACCTTC
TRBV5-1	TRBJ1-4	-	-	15	CASSLLTGLNEKLFF	TGCGCCAGCAGCTTGTTAACTGGACTTAATGAAAAACTGTTTTTT
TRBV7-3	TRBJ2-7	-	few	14	CASSLEVGKYEQYF	TGTGCCAGCAGCTTAGAGGTCGGCAAATACGAGCAGTACTTC
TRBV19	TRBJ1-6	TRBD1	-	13	CASTDRGTSPLHF	TGTGCCAGTACGGACAGGGGTACTTCACCCCTCCACTTT
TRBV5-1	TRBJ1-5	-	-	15	CASSLQAGAGQPQHF	TGCGCCAGCAGCTTGCAGGCAGGCGCGGGTCAGCCCCAGCATTTT
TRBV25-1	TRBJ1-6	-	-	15	CASSLHSSYNSPLHF	TGTGCCAGCAGCCTTCACAGCTCCTATAATTCACCCCTCCACTTT
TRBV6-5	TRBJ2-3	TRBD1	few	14	CASSYSDRKDTQYF	TGTGCCAGCAGTTACTCGGACAGGAAAGATACGCAGTATTTT
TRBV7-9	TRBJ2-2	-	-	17	CASSFEGDTRNTGELFF	TGTGCCAGCAGCTTTGAGGGGGACACCCGGAACACCGGGGAGCTGTTTTTT
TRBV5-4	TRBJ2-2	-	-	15	CASSLAAGDTGELFF	TGTGCCAGCAGCTTGGCGGCAGGCGACACCGGGGAGCTGTTTTTT
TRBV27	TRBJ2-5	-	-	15	CASSLLDPRYSPQYF	TGTGCCAGCAGTTTATTAGACCCAAGGTACAGTCCCCAGTACTTC
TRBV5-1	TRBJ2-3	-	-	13	CASKEGRRDTQYF	TGCGCCAGCAAGGAAGGGAGGAGAGATACGCAGTATTTT
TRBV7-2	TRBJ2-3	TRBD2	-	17	CASSSRTGRMGTDTQYF	TGTGCCAGCAGCTCCAGGACCGGGAGGATGGGCACAGATACGCAGTATTTT
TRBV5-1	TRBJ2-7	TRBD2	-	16	CASSLTSGRSSYEQYF	TGCGCCAGCAGCCTTACTAGCGGCCGGAGCTCCTACGAGCAGTACTTC
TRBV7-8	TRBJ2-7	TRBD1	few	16	CASSLASTGGSYEQYF	TGTGCCAGCAGCTTAGCGTCAACAGGGGGCTCCTACGAGCAGTACTTC
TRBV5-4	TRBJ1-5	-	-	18	CASSGGGTPLGPNQPQHF	TGTGCCAGCAGTGGGGGAGGGACCCCCCTCGGCCCCAATCAGCCCCAGCATTTT
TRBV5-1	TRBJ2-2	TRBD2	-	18	CASSVAGGPVPNTGELFF	TGCGCCAGCAGCGTAGCGGGAGGGCCTGTCCCGAACACCGGGGAGCTGTTTTTT
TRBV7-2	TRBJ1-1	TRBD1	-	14	CASSKTGGSSEAFF	TGTGCCAGCAGCAAGACAGGGGGCTCTTCTGAAGCTTTCTTT
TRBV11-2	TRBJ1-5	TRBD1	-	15	CASSIGQGSNQPQHF	TGTGCCAGCAGCATTGGACAGGGTAGCAATCAGCCCCAGCATTTT
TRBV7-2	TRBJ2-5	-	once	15	CASSKVTAFQETQYF	TGTGCCAGCAGCAAAGTGACAGCATTCCAAGAGACCCAGTACTTC
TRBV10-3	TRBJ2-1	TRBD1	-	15	CAITQSGQGYNEQFF	TGTGCCATCACTCAGTCGGGACAGGGGTACAATGAGCAGTTCTTC
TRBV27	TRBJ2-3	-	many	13	CASSLSRPDTQYF	TGTGCCAGCAGTTTATCGCGGCCAGATACGCAGTATTTT
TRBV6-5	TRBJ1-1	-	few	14	CASSRTGRGTEAFF	TGTGCCAGCAGTAGGACCGGCCGGGGGACTGAAGCTTTCTTT
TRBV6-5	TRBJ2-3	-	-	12	CASTSGTNTQYF	TGTGCCAGCACAAGCGGCACAAATACGCAGTATTTT
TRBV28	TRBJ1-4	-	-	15	CASTPSGGAGEKLFF	TGTGCCAGCACCCCTTCTGGGGGCGCGGGTGAAAAACTGTTTTTT
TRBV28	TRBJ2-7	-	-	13	CASSLPGGSEQYF	TGTGCCAGCAGTTTGCCAGGGGGGAGCGAGCAGTACTTC
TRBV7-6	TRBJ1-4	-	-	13	CASSSRVLGKLFF	TGTGCCAGCAGCTCGAGGGTCCTGGGGAAACTGTTTTTT
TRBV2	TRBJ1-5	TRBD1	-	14	CASSPGTGGQPQHF	TGTGCCAGCAGTCCTGGAACAGGGGGTCAGCCCCAGCATTTT
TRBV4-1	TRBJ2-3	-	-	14	CASSPRDSTDTQYF	TGCGCCAGCAGCCCTCGGGACTCGACAGATACGCAGTATTTT
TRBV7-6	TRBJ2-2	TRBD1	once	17	CASSLALDRRNTGELFF	TGTGCCAGCAGCTTAGCCCTGGACAGGCGGAACACCGGGGAGCTGTTTTTT
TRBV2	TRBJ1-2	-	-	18	CASSEAGRTYGGYYGYTF	TGTGCCAGCAGTGAAGCGGGCAGGACTTACGGCGGATACTATGGCTACACCTTC
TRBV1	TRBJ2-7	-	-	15	CTSSLHGQASYEQYF	TGCACCAGCAGCCTCCATGGACAGGCCTCCTACGAGCAGTACTTC
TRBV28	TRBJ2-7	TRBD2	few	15	CASSRGGTRGYEQYF	TGTGCCAGCAGTCGCGGGGGGACCAGGGGCTACGAGCAGTACTTC
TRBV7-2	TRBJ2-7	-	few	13	CASSSWVDYEQYF	TGTGCCAGCAGCTCCTGGGTCGACTACGAGCAGTACTTC